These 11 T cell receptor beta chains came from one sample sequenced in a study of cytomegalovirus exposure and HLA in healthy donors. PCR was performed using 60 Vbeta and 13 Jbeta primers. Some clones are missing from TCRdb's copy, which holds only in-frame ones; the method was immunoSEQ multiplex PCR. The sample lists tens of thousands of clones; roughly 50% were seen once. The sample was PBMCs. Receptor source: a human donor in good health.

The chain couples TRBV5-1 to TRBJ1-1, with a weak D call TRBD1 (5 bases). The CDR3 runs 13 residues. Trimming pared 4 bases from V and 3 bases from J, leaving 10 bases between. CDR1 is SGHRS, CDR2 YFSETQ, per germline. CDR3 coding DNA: TGCGCCAGCAGCCAGGGCAGGGACACTGAAGCTTTCTTT. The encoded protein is CASSQGRDTEAFF.

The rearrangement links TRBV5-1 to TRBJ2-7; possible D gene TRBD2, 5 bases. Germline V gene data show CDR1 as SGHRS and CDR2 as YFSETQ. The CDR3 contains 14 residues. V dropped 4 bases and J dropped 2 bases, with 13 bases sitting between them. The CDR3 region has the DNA TGCGCCAGCAGCCCCACTAGTCCAACCTACGAGCAGTACTTC. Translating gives CASSPTSPTYEQYF.

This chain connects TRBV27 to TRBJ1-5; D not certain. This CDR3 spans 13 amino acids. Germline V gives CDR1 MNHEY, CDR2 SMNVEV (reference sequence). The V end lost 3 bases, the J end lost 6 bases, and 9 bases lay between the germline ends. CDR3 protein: CASSFDIAQPQHF. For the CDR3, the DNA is TGTGCCAGCAGTTTCGACATTGCTCAGCCCCAGCATTTT.

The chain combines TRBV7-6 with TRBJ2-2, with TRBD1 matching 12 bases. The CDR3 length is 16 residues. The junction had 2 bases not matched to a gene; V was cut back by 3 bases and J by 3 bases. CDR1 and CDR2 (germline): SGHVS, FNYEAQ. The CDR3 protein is CASSLGQGADTGELFF. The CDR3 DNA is TGTGCCAGCAGCTTGGGACAGGGGGCGGACACCGGGGAGCTGTTTTTT.

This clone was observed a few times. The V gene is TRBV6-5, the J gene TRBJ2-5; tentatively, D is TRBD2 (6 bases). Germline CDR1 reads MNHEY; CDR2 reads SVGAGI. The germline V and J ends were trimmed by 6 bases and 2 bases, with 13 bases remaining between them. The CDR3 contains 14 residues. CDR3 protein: CASSRPGGQETQYF. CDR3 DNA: TGTGCCAGCAGCCGCCCCGGGGGACAAGAGACCCAGTACTTC.

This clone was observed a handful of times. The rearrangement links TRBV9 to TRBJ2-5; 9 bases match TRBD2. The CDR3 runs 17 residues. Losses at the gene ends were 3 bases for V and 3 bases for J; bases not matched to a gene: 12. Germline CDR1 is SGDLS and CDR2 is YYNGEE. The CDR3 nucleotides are TGTGCCAGCAGCGAGGCCCCCAGCGGGGGGTTGGAAGAGACCCAGTACTTC. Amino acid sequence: CASSEAPSGGLEETQYF. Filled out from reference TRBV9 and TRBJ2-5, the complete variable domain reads DSGVTQTPKHLITATGQRVTLRCSPRSGDLSVYWYQQSLDQGLQFLIQYYNGEERAKGNILERFSAQQFPDLHSELNLSSLELGDSALYFCASSEAPSGGLEETQYFGPGTRLLVL.

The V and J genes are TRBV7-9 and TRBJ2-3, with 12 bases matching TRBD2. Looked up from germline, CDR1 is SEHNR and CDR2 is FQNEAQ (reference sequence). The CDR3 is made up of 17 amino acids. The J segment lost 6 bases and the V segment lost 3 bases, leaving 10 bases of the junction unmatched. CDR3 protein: CASSLTSGGARSDTQYF. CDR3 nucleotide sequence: TGTGCCAGCAGCTTGACTAGCGGGGGTGCTAGGTCGGATACGCAGTATTTT.

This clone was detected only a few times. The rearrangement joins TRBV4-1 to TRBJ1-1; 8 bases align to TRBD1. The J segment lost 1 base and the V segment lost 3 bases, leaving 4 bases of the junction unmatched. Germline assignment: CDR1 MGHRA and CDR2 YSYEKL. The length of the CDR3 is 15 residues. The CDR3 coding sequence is TGCGCCAGCAGCCAGGGGGACAGGACGAACACTGAAGCTTTCTTT. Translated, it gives CASSQGDRTNTEAFF.

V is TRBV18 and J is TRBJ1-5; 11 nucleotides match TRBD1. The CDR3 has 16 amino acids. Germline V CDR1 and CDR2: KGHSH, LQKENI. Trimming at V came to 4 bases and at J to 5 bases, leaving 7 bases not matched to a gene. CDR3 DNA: TGTGCCAGCTCACGTATAAAGGGACAGGGGGATCAGCCCCAGCATTTT. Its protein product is CASSRIKGQGDQPQHF.

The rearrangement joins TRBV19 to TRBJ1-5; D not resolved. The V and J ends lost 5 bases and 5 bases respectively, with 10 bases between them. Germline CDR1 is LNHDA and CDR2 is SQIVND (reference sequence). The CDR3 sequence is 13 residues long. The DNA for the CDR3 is TGTGCCAGTAGTCTTCAGTTCGATCAGCCCCAGCATTTT. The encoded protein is CASSLQFDQPQHF.

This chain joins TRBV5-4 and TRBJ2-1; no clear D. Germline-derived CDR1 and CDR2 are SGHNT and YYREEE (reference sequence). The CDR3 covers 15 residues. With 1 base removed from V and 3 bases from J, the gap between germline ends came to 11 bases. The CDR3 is CASSLFSNGYNEQFF. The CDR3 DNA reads TGTGCCAGCAGCTTGTTTTCGAACGGCTACAATGAGCAGTTCTTC.